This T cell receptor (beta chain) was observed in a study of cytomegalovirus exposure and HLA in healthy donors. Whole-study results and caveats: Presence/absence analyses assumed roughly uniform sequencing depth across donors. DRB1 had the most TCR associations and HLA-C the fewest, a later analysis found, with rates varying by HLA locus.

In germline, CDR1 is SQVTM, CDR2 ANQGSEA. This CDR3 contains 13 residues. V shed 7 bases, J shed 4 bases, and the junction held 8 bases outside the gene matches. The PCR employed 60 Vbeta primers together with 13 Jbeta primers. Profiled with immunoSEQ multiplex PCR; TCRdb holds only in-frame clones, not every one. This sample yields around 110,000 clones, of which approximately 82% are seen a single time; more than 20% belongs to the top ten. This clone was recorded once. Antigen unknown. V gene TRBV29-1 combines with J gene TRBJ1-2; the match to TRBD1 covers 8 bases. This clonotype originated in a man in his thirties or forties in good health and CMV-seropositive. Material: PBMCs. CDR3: CSGDQGAGYGYTF. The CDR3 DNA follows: TGCAGCGGGGACCAGGGGGCGGGCTATGGCTACACCTTC.